These T cell receptor beta chains were read from a single sample in a study of T cells in Graves' hyperthyroidism and ophthalmopathy. MiXCR, applied by TCRdb to the multiplex PCR reads, yields one record per CDR3 protein. The sample shows almost 600,000 distinct CDR3 sequences, about 45% of them seen only once. Input material: peripheral blood or thyroid tissue (not recorded which). Every receptor here comes from a woman in her late teens or twenties with Graves' hyperthyroidism. CDR3s include the opening cysteine and the closing phenylalanine or tryptophan. A D gene is named only where the DNA matches it firmly. Some rows mark clone size as missing; the rest say once, few, many or name a class of expanded clone.

TRBJ2-7 | TRBD2 | 16 | - | TRBV5-6 | TGTGCCAGCAGCTTCTGGACTAGCTGGCGTTCCTACGAGCAGTACTTC | CASSFWTSWRSYEQYF
TRBJ1-4 | - | 15 | many | TRBV10-3 | TGTGCCATCCGAGCGGGAGGGAGAGCTAATGAAAAACTGTTTTTT | CAIRAGGRANEKLFF
TRBJ1-6 | - | 15 | many | TRBV12-3/TRBV12-4 | TGTGCCAGCAGTTATAATGTCGGCTATAATTCACCCCTCCACTTT | CASSYNVGYNSPLHF
TRBJ1-2 | - | 14 | - | TRBV6-6 | TGTGCCAGCAGTTACGCCGGGACTAGCGAGATCTACACCTTC | CASSYAGTSEIYTF
TRBJ2-7 | - | 13 | many | TRBV9 | TGTGCCAGCAGCGATGACCGGTCTCGGGAGCAGTACTTC | CASSDDRSREQYF
TRBJ2-5 | - | 14 | many | TRBV14 | TGTGCCAGCAGGATCACCGGGTCGCAAGAGACCCAGTACTTC | CASRITGSQETQYF
TRBJ1-3 | - | 13 | - | TRBV10-3 | TGTGCCATCAGTGACTGGACGGTGAACACCATATATTTT | CAISDWTVNTIYF
TRBJ2-5 | - | 13 | many | TRBV11-3 | TGTGCCAGCAGCCGAGTGGGACAAGAGACCCAGTACTTC | CASSRVGQETQYF
TRBJ2-2 | - | 16 | - | TRBV7-8 | TGTGCCAGCACCTCCCGGGGGCGCGAGTTTCTCGGGGAGCTGTTTTTT | CASTSRGREFLGELFF
TRBJ2-5 | TRBD2 | 12 | - | TRBV20-1 | TGCAGTGCCGACGGGAGGTTAGAGACCCAGTACTTC | CSADGRLETQYF
TRBJ2-7 | TRBD2 | 13 | many | TRBV2 | TGTGCCAGCGCTAGCGGGAACTCCTACGAGCAGTACTTC | CASASGNSYEQYF
TRBJ1-1 | - | 15 | many | TRBV7-8 | TGTGCCAGCAGCTTATGGGGCCAAGGGGGCACTGAAGCTTTCTTT | CASSLWGQGGTEAFF
TRBJ2-2 | TRBD2 | 16 | many | TRBV5-1 | TGCGCCAGCAGCCCCGGGACTAGCTGGTACACCGGGGAGCTGTTTTTT | CASSPGTSWYTGELFF
TRBJ2-5 | - | 16 | - | TRBV7-2 | TGTGCCAGCAGGATAGCGGGACAGGGTGGCCAAGAGACCCAGTACTTC | CASRIAGQGGQETQYF
TRBJ1-1 | - | 16 | many | TRBV7-2 | TGTGCCAGCACCGTTACGGGGGACACAAAGAACACTGAAGCTTTCTTT | CASTVTGDTKNTEAFF
TRBJ2-7 | TRBD2 | 15 | many | TRBV27 | TGTGCCAGCAGTTCACCGGGACTAGCGGTTGGAGAGCAGTACTTC | CASSSPGLAVGEQYF
TRBJ1-1 | - | 15 | - | TRBV20-1 | TGCAGTGCTAGTTCCGGGTATGGCCGGGGAACTGAAGCTTTCTTT | CSASSGYGRGTEAFF
TRBJ2-5 | - | 14 | - | TRBV28 | TGTGTCAGCAGCCTCGGACAGGGAGGGGAGACCCAGTACTTC | CVSSLGQGGETQYF
TRBJ2-5 | TRBD1 | 15 | - | TRBV7-8 | TGTGCCAGCAGCTTTAGGACAGGGCGTCAAGAGGCCCAGTACTTC | CASSFRTGRQEAQYF
TRBJ2-2 | - | 12 | many | TRBV6-5 | TGTGCCAGCAGGCAAGGTTCCGGGGAGCTGTTTTTT | CASRQGSGELFF
TRBJ2-3 | TRBD2 | 14 | few | TRBV29-1 | TGCAGCGTTAGCGGGAGGTTTGGCACAGATACGCAGTATTTT | CSVSGRFGTDTQYF
TRBJ1-6 | - | 15 | many | TRBV19 | TGTGCCAGCAGGACGCCCAGCTCCTATAATTCACCCCTCCACTTT | CASRTPSSYNSPLHF
TRBJ2-7 | TRBD2 | 15 | once | TRBV7-2 | TGTGCCAGCAGCCCGACGTCGGGAGGAGCCTACGAGCAGTACTTC | CASSPTSGGAYEQYF
TRBJ2-7 | - | 13 | many | TRBV5-8 | TGTGCCAGCAGCCCGAGAGGGGTTTACGAGCAGTACTTC | CASSPRGVYEQYF
TRBJ2-7 | TRBD1 | 15 | - | TRBV12-5 | TGTGCTAGTGGTCTACAGGGGCCCAGCTCCTACGAGCAGTACTTC | CASGLQGPSSYEQYF
TRBJ2-6 | TRBD2 | 17 | - | TRBV20-1 | TGCAGTGCCAGTAGTGGGCGGGGGGACGTCCGGGCCAACGTCCTGACTTTC | CSASSGRGDVRANVLTF
TRBJ1-5 | - | 15 | many | TRBV19 | TGTGCCAGTAGTATAGGTCGGTGGGGCAATCAGCCCCAGCATTTT | CASSIGRWGNQPQHF
TRBJ1-5 | TRBD1 | 16 | once | TRBV2 | TGTGCCAGCAGGCTATCAGACAGGGGGGAGAATCAGCCCCAGCATTTT | CASRLSDRGENQPQHF
TRBJ1-2 | - | 15 | - | TRBV6-1 | TGTGCCAGCAGCACAACGACAGGAAGGGACTATGGCTACACCTTC | CASSTTTGRDYGYTF
TRBJ1-2 | TRBD1 | 14 | many | TRBV6-5 | TGTGCCAGCAGAACGCCCGGGACAGTCTATGGCTACACCTTC | CASRTPGTVYGYTF
TRBJ1-4 | TRBD1 | 16 | many | TRBV4-1 | TGCGCCAGCAGCCTTACAGGGGCTGCAGCTAATGAAAAACTGTTTTTT | CASSLTGAAANEKLFF
TRBJ2-7 | - | 12 | few | TRBV5-1 | TGCGCCAGCAGACCGAACTCCTACGAGCAGTACTTC | CASRPNSYEQYF
TRBJ2-5 | TRBD1 | 15 | many | TRBV11-2 | TGTGCCAGCAGCTCATTACAGGGGTGGCAAGAGACCCAGTACTTC | CASSSLQGWQETQYF
TRBJ1-2 | - | 10 | - | TRBV10-3 | TGTGCCATCAAGGACGATACACACACCTTC | CAIKDDTHTF
TRBJ1-1 | - | 14 | many | TRBV19 | TGTGCCAGTAGTGTACAGATCGATTCCACTGAAGCTTTCTTT | CASSVQIDSTEAFF
TRBJ1-2 | - | 13 | - | TRBV20-1 | TGCAGTGCTGGGGAGCTACTAGCGATCGGCTACACCTTC | CSAGELLAIGYTF
TRBJ1-1 | TRBD1 | 15 | many | TRBV7-8 | TGTGCCAGCAGCTCCCCGGGACAGATGAACACTGAAGCTTTCTTT | CASSSPGQMNTEAFF
TRBJ2-7 | - | 12 | once | TRBV20-1 | TGCAGTGCTAGAGATAGGTCGGACGAGCAGTACTTC | CSARDRSDEQYF
TRBJ2-2 | TRBD2 | 20 | - | TRBV10-3 | TGTGCCATCAGTGAGTCGGATGGGAGGGCCACGGGACTAAACACCGGGGAGCTGTTTTTT | CAISESDGRATGLNTGELFF
TRBJ2-5 | - | 13 | many | TRBV14 | TGTGCCAGCAGCCGCAACAGGAGAGAGACCCAGTACTTC | CASSRNRRETQYF
TRBJ1-4 | - | 13 | many | TRBV25-1 | TGTGCCAGCGAGGGTCAGCTTAATGAAAAACTGTTTTTT | CASEGQLNEKLFF
TRBJ2-7 | TRBD1 | 15 | many | TRBV18 | TGTGCCAGCTCACCCGGACAGGTCATGTACAACGAGCAGTACTTC | CASSPGQVMYNEQYF
TRBJ2-6 | TRBD2 | 17 | - | TRBV5-1 | TGCGCCAGCAGCCGAACTAGCGGGAGTCGTGGGGCCAACGTCCTGACTTTC | CASSRTSGSRGANVLTF
TRBJ1-1 | TRBD1 | 14 | many | TRBV7-9 | TGTGCCAGCAGTTGGGACAGCATGAACACTGAAGCTTTCTTT | CASSWDSMNTEAFF
TRBJ1-1 | TRBD1 | 11 | many | TRBV7-9 | TGTGCCAGCACCCAGGGACAGCAAGCTTTCTTT | CASTQGQQAFF
TRBJ1-2 | - | 14 | - | TRBV11-2 | TGTGCCAGCAGCTTTGCCGGGAGCGGCTATGGCTACACCTTC | CASSFAGSGYGYTF
TRBJ2-3 | - | 15 | - | TRBV7-6 | TGTGCCAGCAGCGTACTAGGACTGAACACAGATACGCAGTATTTT | CASSVLGLNTDTQYF
TRBJ2-2 | TRBD2 | 16 | - | TRBV6-5 | TGTGCCAGCATCAGACTGAGCGGGAGGGTGACCGGGGAGCTGTTTTTT | CASIRLSGRVTGELFF
TRBJ2-5 | TRBD1 | 14 | - | TRBV29-1 | TGCAGCGTTGAAGATTGGACAGGGGTGGAGACCCAGTACTTC | CSVEDWTGVETQYF
TRBJ2-1 | - | 15 | - | TRBV9 | TGTGCCAGCAGCTCCACCGGCAGGGCCGACAATGAGCAGTTCTTC | CASSSTGRADNEQFF
TRBJ2-7 | TRBD2 | 15 | many | TRBV20-1 | TGCAGTGCTAGCGGAGCGGGAGGGCGTTTGTACGAGCAGTACTTC | CSASGAGGRLYEQYF
TRBJ2-7 | - | 14 | many | TRBV4-1 | TGCGCCAGCAGCCAAAGGGGGGGGAGTGGCGGGCAGTACTTC | CASSQRGGSGGQYF
TRBJ1-1 | - | 14 | many | TRBV6-6 | TGTGCCAGCACCCCGGGGGCCTCGAACACTGAAGCTTTCTTT | CASTPGASNTEAFF
TRBJ2-7 | - | 14 | - | TRBV4-3 | TGCGCCAGCAGCCTCAGACAGGAAAGCTACGAGCAGTACTTC | CASSLRQESYEQYF